This TCR beta chain was documented in a study of OX40 agonist ivuxolimab in advanced cancers. Background on the study: Ivuxolimab, an agonistic anti-OX40 (CD134) antibody, was given to patients.

CDR1 is SGHVS and CDR2 is FQNEAQ in the germline V gene. The V end lost 2 bases, the J end lost 3 bases, and 11 bases lay between the germline ends. The CDR3 spans 14 residues. Comments on this clone: Its specificity is not known.

This table comes from immunoSEQ multiplex PCR, and its TCRdb copy is limited to in-frame clones, with some not included. The data show about 25,000 clones, 65% to 90% seen once. Study-level results: On average, a greater number of expanded clones characterised CD8+ T cells relative to CD4+. CD4+ and CD8+ blood T cells expanded clonally by week 6 at 0.1 to 3.0 mg/kg.

The chain has TRBV7-8 and TRBJ2-7; tentatively, D is TRBD2 (7 bases). The sample consisted of CD4+ or CD8+ T cells sorted from blood, taken in a trial of the OX40 agonist ivuxolimab. The source is an adult with an advanced solid tumor such as melanoma, head and neck, liver or kidney cancer. The CDR3 is CASSLRGAIYEQYF. The CDR3 bases are TGTGCCAGCAGCTTACGGGGGGCGATCTACGAGCAGTACTTC.